These 9 T cell receptor beta chains were sequenced from one sample in a study of cytomegalovirus exposure and HLA in healthy donors. This PCR relied on a set of 60 Vbeta primers and 13 Jbeta primers. Sequencing used immunoSEQ multiplex PCR; TCRdb keeps in-frame clones, though not all of them. The sample yields about 160,000 clones, 70% to 85% seen once. Sequences were obtained from PBMCs. The receptors were gathered from a man aged 40-55 years in good health and CMV-seronegative.

The rearrangement links TRBV10-3 to TRBJ2-3, with D possibly being TRBD2 (8 bases). This CDR3 spans 18 amino acids. Germline loops: CDR1 ENHRY, CDR2 SYGVKD. V was cut by 0 bases and J by 5 bases, with 21 bases left in between. The DNA of the CDR3 is TGTGCCATCAGTGAGTCCAGGGGGAGCGGGGGTAACGTAGATACGCAGTATTTT. It is translated as CAISESRGSGGNVDTQYF.

The V gene is TRBV11-1, the J gene TRBJ1-1, with no clear D. Germline-derived CDR1 and CDR2 are SGHAT and FQDESV (reference sequence). This CDR3 has 13 amino acids. The V end was cut by 10 bases, the J end by 0 bases, with 12 bases between. Here the CDR3 reads CATSYRLNTEAFF. DNA of the CDR3: TGTGCCACCTCCTATCGCCTGAACACTGAAGCTTTCTTT.

In its sample, this clone was seen a few times. V and J are TRBV19 and TRBJ2-7; 7 bases fit TRBD2. The CDR3 sequence is 15 residues long. V trimming: 2 bases; J trimming: 3 bases; junction bases outside the gene matches: 7. CDR1 LNHDA and CDR2 SQIVND come from the germline V gene (reference sequence). The CDR3 DNA is TGTGCCAGTAGTATATCCGGGGAGGGACTCTACGAGCAGTACTTC. It specifies CASSISGEGLYEQYF. Drawing the rest from reference TRBV19 and TRBJ2-7, the complete variable domain is DGGITQSPKYLFRKEGQNVTLSCEQNLNHDAMYWYRQDPGQGLRLIYYSQIVNDFQKGDIAEGYSVSREKKESFPLTVTSAQKNPTAFYLCASSISGEGLYEQYFGPGTRLTVT.

This clone was seen a single time. The chain couples TRBV10-3 to TRBJ1-5; 7 nucleotides line up with TRBD1. The CDR3 consists of 14 residues. The V and J ends lost 5 bases and 5 bases, in that order; junction bases with no gene match: 6. From germline, CDR1 is ENHRY and CDR2 SYGVKD. The CDR3 region is CAISPQGGDQPQHF. The CDR3 DNA is TGTGCCATCAGTCCCCAGGGGGGAGATCAGCCCCAGCATTTT.

J is TRBJ1-2 and V is TRBV19; 9 bases map to TRBD1. The V gene end was trimmed by 4 bases and the J gene end by 2 bases; junction bases not matched to a gene: 14. CDR1 LNHDA and CDR2 SQIVND come from the germline V gene (reference sequence). The CDR3 length is 18 residues. The CDR3 loop reads CASSKPPGQGFGNYGYTF. The CDR3 nucleotides are TGTGCCAGTAGTAAACCTCCGGGACAGGGATTTGGAAACTATGGCTACACCTTC. Using reference TRBV19 and TRBJ1-2 for the parts outside the CDR3, the full variable domain is DGGITQSPKYLFRKEGQNVTLSCEQNLNHDAMYWYRQDPGQGLRLIYYSQIVNDFQKGDIAEGYSVSREKKESFPLTVTSAQKNPTAFYLCASSKPPGQGFGNYGYTFGSGTRLTVV.

This clone has a handful of counts. An end of the junction differs from the germline gene, which may be a read error. This rearrangement joins TRBV27 to TRBJ2-2; a possible D gene is TRBD2 (6 bases). This CDR3 region has 15 residues. Germline loops: CDR1 MNHEY, CDR2 SMNVEV (reference sequence). CDR3 sequence: CASSSYAGRSGVLFF. The CDR3 DNA is TGTGCCAGCAGTTCTTATGCGGGGAGGTCGGGGGTGCTGTTTTTT.

This chain links TRBV19 with TRBJ2-7; possibly TRBD2 for D (5 bases). Trimming removed 5 bases from V and 7 bases from J, with 18 bases in between. The CDR3 totals 14 residues. Germline V gene lookup returns CDR1 LNHDA and CDR2 SQIVND (reference sequence). The CDR3 DNA follows: TGTGCCAGTAGTGGGAGCAGCTTCATTGGGGAGCAGTACTTC. This encodes CASSGSSFIGEQYF.

The J gene is TRBJ2-6, the V gene TRBV10-3, with a weak D call TRBD2 (5 bases). CDR3 length: 17 residues. Germline lookup yields CDR1 ENHRY and CDR2 SYGVKD. Between the trimmed V and J ends, which lost 6 bases and 4 bases, there was a span of 19 bases. In DNA, the CDR3 is TGTGCCATCAGCTCCAAGTTGGAGGCAGGAGGGGCCAACGTCCTGACTTTC. Translating it yields CAISSKLEAGGANVLTF.

CDR3 sequence (DNA): TGTGCCAGCAGTCCGGAGCGACCGAACACCGGGGAGCTGTTTTTT. Translating gives CASSPERPNTGELFF. The chain carries TRBV6-4 and TRBJ2-2; D call uncertain. V was trimmed by 5 bases and J by 0 bases, leaving 10 bases between them. CDR3 length: 15 amino acids. The germline gives CDR1 MRHNA, CDR2 SNTAGT.